These T cell receptor beta chains were read from a single sample in a study of cytomegalovirus exposure and HLA in healthy donors. Some clones are missing from TCRdb's copy, which holds only in-frame ones; the method was immunoSEQ multiplex PCR. This repertoire shows about 120,000 clones, 60% to 85% found once; its top ten account for around 3%. The sequenced sample was PBMCs. Receptors originate from a woman in her 40s in good health and CMV-seropositive. The CDR3 runs from the conserved cysteine through the conserved F or W. D genes are given only for firm matches. The size of a clone is reported for some rows only, either as once, few or many, or as a class for expanded clones.

D gene	clone size	J gene	V gene	CDR3 DNA	CDR3 protein
TRBD1	.	TRBJ2-7	TRBV7-2	TGTGCCAGCAGCACAGATCCGGGACAGGGTCTCGAGCAGTACTTC	CASSTDPGQGLEQYF
.	.	TRBJ2-3	TRBV9	TGTGCCAGCAGCGCCCCTTGGCCTAGCACAGATACGCAGTATTTT	CASSAPWPSTDTQYF
TRBD1	few	TRBJ1-1	TRBV7-9	TGTGCCAGCAGCTTATTGACAGGGATGAACACTGAAGCTTTCTTT	CASSLLTGMNTEAFF
.	.	TRBJ1-2	TRBV2	TGTGCCAGCACCCCCGATCAGGGTCCGGGCCACACCTTC	CASTPDQGPGHTF
.	.	TRBJ2-1	TRBV5-4	TGTGCCAGCAGCTTGGGGCTGTGGGGTAGTCGGGATAGTGGTGAGCAGTTCTTC	CASSLGLWGSRDSGEQFF
TRBD2	.	TRBJ2-1	TRBV27	TGTGCCAGCAGTTGGCCCGACAGCCTAGCGGGAGACCATGAGCAGTTCTTC	CASSWPDSLAGDHEQFF
TRBD1	.	TRBJ2-5	TRBV12-5	TGTGCTAGTGGCCCCGGACAGGGAGGCTTCGAGACCCAGTACTTC	CASGPGQGGFETQYF
.	once	TRBJ2-3	TRBV7-9	TGTGCCAGCAGCTTGTCGACGCTTCAGACGGGAAAGGGAGATACGCAGTATTTT	CASSLSTLQTGKGDTQYF
TRBD1	few	TRBJ2-1	TRBV6-5	TGTGCCAGCAGTTCCGGGACAGGGGGTATCAATGAGCAGTTCTTC	CASSSGTGGINEQFF
.	few	TRBJ1-2	TRBV6-1	TGTGCCAGCAGTGAACGTGGGGGGGGCTATGGCTACACCTTC	CASSERGGGYGYTF
.	.	TRBJ2-3	TRBV10-3	TGTGCCATCAAGGAGACTAATACAGATACGCAGTATTTT	CAIKETNTDTQYF
.	few	TRBJ2-1	TRBV5-1	TGCGCCAGCAATGGGGGGACGACCTACAATGAGCAGTTCTTC	CASNGGTTYNEQFF
.	.	TRBJ1-1	TRBV18	TGTGCCAGCTCACCAGCAGCGGTGGGAGCTTTCTTT	CASSPAAVGAFF
.	.	TRBJ1-1	TRBV18	TGTGCCAGCTCACAACAATCACAGGTGACGAACACTGAAGCTTTCTTT	CASSQQSQVTNTEAFF
TRBD2	.	TRBJ2-1	TRBV6-1	TGTGCCAGCAGTGATGGGAGGGCCAGATACAATGAGCAGTTCTTC	CASSDGRARYNEQFF
.	.	TRBJ2-1	TRBV2	TGTGCCAGCATAGTGGGGGGAAACTACAATGAGCAGTTCTTC	CASIVGGNYNEQFF
TRBD2	once	TRBJ2-7	TRBV7-2	TGTGCCAGCAGCTCTAGGGGCTCGGGACTAAAATTTTACGAGCAGTACTTC	CASSSRGSGLKFYEQYF
.	few	TRBJ2-6	TRBV6-4	TGTGCCAGCAGTGACTCTGGCGGGGCCGGGGCCAACGTCCTGACTTTC	CASSDSGGAGANVLTF